This record concerns one T cell receptor (beta chain) sequence. Its specificity is unknown. The sample originates from a study of T cell responses to AZD1222 COVID-19 vaccine. Turning to the study itself: Analysis merged second doses at about 4 or about 12 weeks. Study-wide points: Donors in the cohort were predominantly white British and more often female, and clonal diversity was possibly underestimated. Nearly half of the spike-specific TCRs reportedly recognize variant regions that carry no mutations.

V was cut by 6 bases and J by 9 bases, with 15 bases left in between. This CDR3 spans 13 amino acids. Per germline, CDR1 MNHEY and CDR2 SVGAGI. The repertoire was sequenced with immunoSEQ multiplex PCR; TCRdb's copy has only in-frame clones and lacks some. This sample has around 130,000 clones, with nearly 95% found just once. The sequenced sample was peripheral blood, obtained on day 0 of AZD1222 vaccination. This sequence originates from an adult in good health. This chain links TRBV6-5 with TRBJ1-5, with D possibly matching TRBD1 (6 bases). The CDR3 loop reads CASSPDTGLPQHF. The CDR3 DNA follows: TGTGCCAGCAGCCCCGATACAGGGCTGCCCCAGCATTTT.